This record covers a single T cell receptor (beta chain). No antigen is known for it. Repertoires were generated with immunoSEQ multiplex PCR, while TCRdb's copy carries only in-frame clones and drops some. The sample contains some 110,000 clones, 85% to 95% of which appear only once. The record originates from a study of T cell responses to AZD1222 COVID-19 vaccine. General study results and limits: There were repertoire samples only from the period after the peak T cell response. White British people made up most donors, females outnumbered males, and clonal diversity was possibly underestimated.

V was pared by 7 bases and J by 2 bases, with 12 bases between. The CDR3 contains 14 residues. Germline assignment: CDR1 SGDLS and CDR2 YYNGEE. The source is an adult in good health. This sample comprised peripheral blood, obtained on day 0 of AZD1222 vaccination. The V gene is TRBV9, the J gene TRBJ2-2, with D maybe TRBD2 (5 bases). CDR3 sequence (DNA): TGTGCCAGCGCGGACTGGCGAAACACCGGGGAGCTGTTTTTT. It codes for CASADWRNTGELFF.